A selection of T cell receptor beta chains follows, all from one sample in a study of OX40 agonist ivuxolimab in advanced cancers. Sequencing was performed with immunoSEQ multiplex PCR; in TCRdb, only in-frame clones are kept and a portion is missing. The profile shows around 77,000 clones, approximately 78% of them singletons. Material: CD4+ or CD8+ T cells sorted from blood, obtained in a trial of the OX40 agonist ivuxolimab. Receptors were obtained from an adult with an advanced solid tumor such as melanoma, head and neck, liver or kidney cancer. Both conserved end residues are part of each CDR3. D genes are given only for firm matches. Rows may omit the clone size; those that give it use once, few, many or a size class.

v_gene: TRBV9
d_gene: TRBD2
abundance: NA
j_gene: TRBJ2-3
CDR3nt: TGTGCCAGCAGCGTAGGGGCTAGCGGTCACACAGATACGCAGTATTTT
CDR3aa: CASSVGASGHTDTQYF

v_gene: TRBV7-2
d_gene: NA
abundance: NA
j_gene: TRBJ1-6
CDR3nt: TGTGCCAGCAGCTTAGGGCAGGTTGATAATTCACCCCTCCACTTT
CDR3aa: CASSLGQVDNSPLHF

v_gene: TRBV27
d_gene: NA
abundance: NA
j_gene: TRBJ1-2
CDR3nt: TGTGCCAGCAGTTTACGGCAGGGTAATGGCTACACCTTC
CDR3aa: CASSLRQGNGYTF

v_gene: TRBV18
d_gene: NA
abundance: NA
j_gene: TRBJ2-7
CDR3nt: TGTGCCAGCTCACCCGTGACACTACCCAACTACGAGCAGTACTTC
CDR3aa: CASSPVTLPNYEQYF

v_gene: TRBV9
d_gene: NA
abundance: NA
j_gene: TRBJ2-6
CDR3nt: TGTGCCAGCAGCACGATGAGGGGGGCCAACGTCCTGACTTTC
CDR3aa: CASSTMRGANVLTF

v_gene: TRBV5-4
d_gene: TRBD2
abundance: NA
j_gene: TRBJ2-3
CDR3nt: TGTGCCAGCAGCTTCAGGACTAGCGGGGGCAGGGATACGCAGTATTTT
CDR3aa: CASSFRTSGGRDTQYF

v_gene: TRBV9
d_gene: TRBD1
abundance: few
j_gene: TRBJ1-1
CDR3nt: TGTGCCAGCAGCGTAGTCGGGCAGGGGGGCACTGAAGCTTTCTTT
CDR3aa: CASSVVGQGGTEAFF

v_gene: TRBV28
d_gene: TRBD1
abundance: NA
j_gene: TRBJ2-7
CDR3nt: TGTGCCAGCAATAACCGGGACAGGGAGTGGAGCGAGCAGTACTTC
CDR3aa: CASNNRDREWSEQYF

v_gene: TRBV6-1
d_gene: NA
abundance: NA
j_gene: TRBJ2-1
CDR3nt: TGTGCCAGCAGTTACGTCGATGAGCAGTTCTTC
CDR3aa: CASSYVDEQFF

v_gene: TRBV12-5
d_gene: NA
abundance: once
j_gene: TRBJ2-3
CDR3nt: TGTGCTAGTGGTTTGGTCGGGGGTACGCAGTATTTT
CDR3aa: CASGLVGGTQYF

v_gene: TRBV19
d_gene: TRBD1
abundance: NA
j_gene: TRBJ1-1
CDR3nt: TGTGCCAGTAGTGTCCGGGACAGGGGCACTGAAGCTTTCTTT
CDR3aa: CASSVRDRGTEAFF

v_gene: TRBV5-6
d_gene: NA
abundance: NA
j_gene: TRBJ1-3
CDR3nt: TGTGCCAGCAGCTTGATAAGGGGATCTGGAAACACCATATATTTT
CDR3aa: CASSLIRGSGNTIYF

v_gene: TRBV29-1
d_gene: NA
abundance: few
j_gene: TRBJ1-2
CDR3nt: TGCAGCGTTGGGACACGCTATGGCTACACCTTC
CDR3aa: CSVGTRYGYTF

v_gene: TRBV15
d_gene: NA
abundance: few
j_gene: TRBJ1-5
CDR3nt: TGTGCCACCAGCAGAGATTGGAGGGGGGATCAGCCCCAGCATTTT
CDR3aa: CATSRDWRGDQPQHF

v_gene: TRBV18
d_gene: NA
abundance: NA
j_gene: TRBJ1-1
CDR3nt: TGTGCCAGCTCACCAATGCTGGGACATGAGAACACTGAAGCTTTCTTT
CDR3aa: CASSPMLGHENTEAFF

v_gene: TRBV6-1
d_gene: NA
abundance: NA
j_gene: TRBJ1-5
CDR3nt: TGTGCCAGCAGTGACCCCCATAAGGGGAACCAGCCCCAGCATTTT
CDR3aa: CASSDPHKGNQPQHF

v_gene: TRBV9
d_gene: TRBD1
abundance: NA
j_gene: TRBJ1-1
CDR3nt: TGTGCCAGCAGCCCACAGACAGGGAGAGTGACTGAAGCTTTCTTT
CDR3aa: CASSPQTGRVTEAFF

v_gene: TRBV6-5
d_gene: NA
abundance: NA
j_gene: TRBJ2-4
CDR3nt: TGTGCCAGGAATGGGCAACTAGCCAAAAACATTCAGTACTTC
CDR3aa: CARNGQLAKNIQYF

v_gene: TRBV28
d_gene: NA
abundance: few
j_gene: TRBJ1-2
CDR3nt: TGTGCCAGCAGCCCTCCCCAGGGGCAGGGGGGCTACACCTTC
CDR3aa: CASSPPQGQGGYTF

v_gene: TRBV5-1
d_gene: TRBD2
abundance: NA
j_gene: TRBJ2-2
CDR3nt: TGCGCCAGCGGCAGCGGGAGGGCCTTTGACACCGGGGAGCTGTTTTTT
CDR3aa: CASGSGRAFDTGELFF

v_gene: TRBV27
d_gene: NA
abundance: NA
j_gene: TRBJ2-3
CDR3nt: TGTGCCAGCAGTTTAGGGGGGACTGGGATGACAGATACGCAGTATTTT
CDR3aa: CASSLGGTGMTDTQYF

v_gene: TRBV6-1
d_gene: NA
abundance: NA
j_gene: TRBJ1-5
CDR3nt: TGTGCCAGCAGGAGACAGGAAAACCAGCCCCAGCATTTT
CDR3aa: CASRRQENQPQHF

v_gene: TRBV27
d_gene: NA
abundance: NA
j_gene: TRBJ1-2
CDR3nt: TGTGCCAGCAGTTTATCGGTTGGGCAGTCCCTCGGAATTCATGGCTACACCTTC
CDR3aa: CASSLSVGQSLGIHGYTF

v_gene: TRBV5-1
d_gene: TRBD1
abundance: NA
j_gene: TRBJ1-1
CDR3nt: TGCGCCAGCAGCACGAAACAGGGGGCCAACACTGAAGCTTTCTTT
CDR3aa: CASSTKQGANTEAFF

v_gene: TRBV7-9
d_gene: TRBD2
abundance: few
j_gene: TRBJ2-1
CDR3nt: TGTGCCAGCAGCTTCCAGGGACTAGCGAATGATGAGCAGTTCTTC
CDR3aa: CASSFQGLANDEQFF

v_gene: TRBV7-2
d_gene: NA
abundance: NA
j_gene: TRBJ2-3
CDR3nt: TGTGCCAGCAGCTTAGGTCTCCCTCTGGATACGCAGTATTTT
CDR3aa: CASSLGLPLDTQYF